The entry below describes one TCR beta chain. The sample holds one count of this clone. Its antigen is unknown. No much larger clone is present one base from it, and per-base qualities are unavailable. Its CDR3 holds 15 amino acids, cysteine through phenylalanine. Solely the CDR3 DNA is kept, with 45 bases framed from the first base. Via the germline V gene (reference sequence), CDR1 is WNHNN and CDR2 SYGVQD. The junction carries 16 bases between V and J, which are trimmed by 7 bases and 3 bases respectively. Using the deep immunoSEQ assay, multiplex PCR amplified TCR CDR3 regions from genomic DNA. Extracted genomic DNA from each cell subset was spread evenly across all wells of several immunoSEQ 96-well plates, with each plate serving as a replicate. For sorted subsets, each replicate PCR was loaded with roughly 200 ng genomic DNA, equivalent to about 33,000 T cell genomes. The purified libraries were quantified using a Qubit 3.0 fluorometer, sized with a Bioanalyzer 2100, and then quantified again using the KAPA Library Quantification kit. A separate single-read 150-cycle Illumina NextSeq 550 flow cell was used to sequence each immunoSEQ 96-well plate. Per the source publication's procedure: Because the immunoSEQ output included only junctional sequences and no quality scores, the filtering could not be the same as the filtering used for full-length reads. Sequences were annotated with PyIR, a Python wrapper for IgBLAST v1.9, and V/J genes and CDR3 were assigned using IMGT germline references. Reads were removed for weak V/J assignments (E-value above 1e-6), missing CDR3, stop codons, out-of-frame junctions, or ambiguous translated residues. V3J clonotypes were defined as sequences sharing an identical inferred V gene, J gene, and CDR3 amino acid sequence. To compute the percentage overlap between repertoires, the number of shared unique clonotypes was divided by the size of the smaller repertoire. Repertoire richness was assessed with RTK rarefaction, the Chao1 estimator, and Recon v2.1 estimates of unobserved clonotypes. Generation probabilities were computed with OLGA for all TCRbeta clonotypes obtained by the gDNA method from a handful of donors. Imported from immuneACCESS, the table was reduced by TCRdb to in-frame sequences with V and J called. These copies leave out some clones; in studies compared against another copy, an unresolved V gene accounts for under half, and the cause of the remainder is not known. V and J calls plus clone size are reproduced from that table; the DNA served to infer D and trimming. Present in this sample are a few million clones, around 94% of which were seen just once. Roughly 0.15% of the sample comes from the top ten.

The data originate from a study of shared clonotypes between healthy human individuals (dated by TCRdb to about 2020). About the investigation overall: The cohort comprised a couple of women and a few men aged 18 to 49 years. For each donor, three plates each were used for CD4 naive and CD4 memory, two plates were used for CD8 naive, and one plate was used for CD8 memory. Libraries were prepared and TCR repertoires were sequenced by different laboratories using diverse techniques, in order to increase sequencing depth and limit assay-specific biases. Each donor's leukapheresis produced roughly between about 0.9 and 9.5 billion PBMCs. The study deeply sequenced blood TCR repertoires of five healthy adults to estimate repertoire size and the extent of clonotype sharing between individuals. The paper's findings and limits, for the study overall: Because the study included only a small number of donors, the genetic and exposure-history diversity represented was limited. Pairwise subsampling led to the expectation that sequencing depth would affect the degree of clonotype sharing among donors. Naive subsets generally had larger estimated clonotype richness than memory subsets. Rarefaction of sorted-subset datasets indicated incomplete sequencing despite the large sequencing depth. Sampling was restricted to blood, and TCR repertoires in tissue are likely to differ from TCR repertoires in blood. About 5% of naive CD4, around 3.5% of naive CD8, roughly 2.4% of memory CD4, and 0.35% to 0.5% of memory CD8 clonotypes were shared across a few donors. Higher generation probabilities were observed for clonotypes shared by all four sorted-subset donors than for non-shared clonotypes.

The donors were healthy, HIV-negative adults with no recently reported acute infections or vaccinations. Every donor was a Caucasian adult residing in Nashville, Tennessee, USA. CD4+ T cells were enriched by magnetic negative selection; naive cells were then positively selected on CD45RA, and the negative fraction formed the memory subset. Blood was obtained by leukapheresis, after which PBMCs were separated by Ficoll-Histopaque density gradient centrifugation and cryopreserved in liquid nitrogen vapor phase. Analytical flow cytometry was used to check the purity and quantity of every magnetically sorted T cell population. From each sorted fraction, genomic DNA was isolated and quantified by UV absorbance on a Nanodrop 2000c.

This receptor chain uses TRBV10-1 and TRBJ1-3, with no confidently assigned D gene. Sequenced sample: naive CD4+ T cells sorted from blood. Interpreted using the paper, the cell subset or site label stands for: CD45RA+ positively selected. The sequence was collected from a man between 18 and 35 years old in good health. The CDR3 amino acid sequence is: CASTRDYLVGNTIYF. The nucleotides are TGCGCCAGCACTAGAGACTATTTGGTTGGAAACACCATATATTTT.